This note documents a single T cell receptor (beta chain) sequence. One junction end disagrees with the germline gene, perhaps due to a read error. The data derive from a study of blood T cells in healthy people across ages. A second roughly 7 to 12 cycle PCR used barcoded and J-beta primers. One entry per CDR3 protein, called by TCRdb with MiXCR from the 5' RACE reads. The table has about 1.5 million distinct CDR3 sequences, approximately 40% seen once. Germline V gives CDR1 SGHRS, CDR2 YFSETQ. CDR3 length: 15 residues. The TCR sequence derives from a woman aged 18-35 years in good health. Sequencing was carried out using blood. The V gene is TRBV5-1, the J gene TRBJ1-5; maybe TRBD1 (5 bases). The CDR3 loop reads CAGSLTGTPVEPQHF. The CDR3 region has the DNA TGCGCCGGCAGCTTGACCGGGACCCCTGTAGAGCCCCAGCATTTT.